A selection of T cell receptor beta chains follows, all from one sample in a study of T cells after posttransplantation cyclophosphamide. The protocol was immunoSEQ multiplex PCR, while the TCRdb copy is restricted to in-frame clones and leaves out a portion. The data show around 26,000 clones, with none appearing a single time. Sequences were derived from PBMCs, sampled after allogeneic stem cell transplant with posttransplant cyclophosphamide. Receptors originate from a male patient under 35 who received an allogeneic stem cell transplant from a related donor, was CMV-positive, and had no GVHD. The graft donor may account for some of the T cells. CDR3s include the opening cysteine and the closing phenylalanine or tryptophan. A D gene is named only where the DNA matches it firmly. Clone sizes are given selectively: once, few, many, or a class where the clone is expanded.

clone_size: few
v_call: TRBV30
j_call: TRBJ2-7
d_call: TRBD1
cdr3_aa: CAWSESGQGAREQYF
cdr3_nt: TGTGCCTGGAGTGAATCGGGACAGGGGGCTAGGGAGCAGTACTTC

clone_size: many
v_call: TRBV4-1
j_call: TRBJ2-3
d_call: TRBD2
cdr3_aa: CASSHGRDYSDTQYF
cdr3_nt: TGCGCCAGCAGCCACGGCCGGGACTATTCAGATACGCAGTATTTT

clone_size: few
v_call: TRBV4-2
j_call: TRBJ2-7
d_call: .
cdr3_aa: CASSQDWSYEQYF
cdr3_nt: TGTGCCAGCAGCCAGGACTGGTCCTACGAGCAGTACTTC

clone_size: many
v_call: TRBV6-5
j_call: TRBJ2-1
d_call: TRBD2
cdr3_aa: CASSYPGLAGDEQFF
cdr3_nt: TGTGCCAGCAGTTACCCGGGACTAGCGGGAGATGAGCAGTTCTTC

clone_size: few
v_call: TRBV19
j_call: TRBJ2-7
d_call: .
cdr3_aa: CASSPYEAEAHEQYF
cdr3_nt: TGTGCCAGTAGTCCGTATGAGGCGGAGGCCCACGAGCAGTACTTC

clone_size: many
v_call: TRBV28
j_call: TRBJ1-1
d_call: TRBD1
cdr3_aa: CASSPTDRGTEAFF
cdr3_nt: TGTGCCAGCAGTCCAACTGACAGGGGCACTGAAGCTTTCTTT

clone_size: few
v_call: TRBV28
j_call: TRBJ2-3
d_call: .
cdr3_aa: CASSLRQATDTQYF
cdr3_nt: TGTGCCAGCAGTTTACGGCAGGCCACAGATACGCAGTATTTT

clone_size: many
v_call: TRBV27
j_call: TRBJ2-5
d_call: .
cdr3_aa: CASSLNGGETQYF
cdr3_nt: TGTGCCAGCAGTTTGAATGGGGGGGAGACCCAGTACTTC

clone_size: many
v_call: TRBV7-6
j_call: TRBJ2-5
d_call: .
cdr3_aa: CASSPLSGDSRQETQYF
cdr3_nt: TGTGCCAGCAGCCCATTATCGGGGGACAGCCGCCAAGAGACCCAGTACTTC

clone_size: many
v_call: TRBV6-1
j_call: TRBJ2-7
d_call: TRBD1
cdr3_aa: CASLGTGLSYEQYF
cdr3_nt: TGTGCCAGCCTAGGGACAGGGCTTTCCTACGAGCAGTACTTC

clone_size: many
v_call: TRBV28
j_call: TRBJ2-3
d_call: TRBD2
cdr3_aa: CASSSRTSGGVSLTDTQYF
cdr3_nt: TGTGCCAGCAGTTCCCGGACTAGCGGGGGGGTTTCTCTCACAGATACGCAGTATTTT

clone_size: many
v_call: TRBV28
j_call: TRBJ2-7
d_call: TRBD2
cdr3_aa: CASTTLGLDTYEQYF
cdr3_nt: TGTGCCAGCACCACTTTGGGACTAGACACCTACGAGCAGTACTTC

clone_size: few
v_call: TRBV30
j_call: TRBJ2-1
d_call: .
cdr3_aa: CAWRQGYEQFF
cdr3_nt: TGTGCCTGGAGGCAGGGATATGAGCAGTTCTTC

clone_size: many
v_call: TRBV7-6
j_call: TRBJ2-3
d_call: TRBD2
cdr3_aa: CASSFGLAGTDTQYF
cdr3_nt: TGTGCCAGCAGCTTTGGACTAGCGGGCACAGATACGCAGTATTTT

clone_size: many
v_call: TRBV28
j_call: TRBJ2-3
d_call: TRBD2
cdr3_aa: CASSSGTSGTDTQYF
cdr3_nt: TGTGCCAGCAGTTCCGGGACTAGCGGTACAGATACGCAGTATTTT

clone_size: many
v_call: TRBV6-1
j_call: TRBJ1-2
d_call: .
cdr3_aa: CASSESGLGGYTF
cdr3_nt: TGTGCCAGCAGTGAATCGGGACTAGGAGGCTACACCTTC

clone_size: .
v_call: TRBV5-1
j_call: TRBJ2-7
d_call: TRBD2
cdr3_aa: CASSSAGTSAKTYYEQYF
cdr3_nt: TGCGCCAGCAGCTCGGCCGGGACTAGCGCTAAGACGTACTACGAGCAGTACTTC

clone_size: .
v_call: TRBV28
j_call: TRBJ1-2
d_call: TRBD1
cdr3_aa: CASRGTATYYGYTF
cdr3_nt: TGTGCCAGCAGGGGGACAGCGACTTACTATGGCTACACCTTC

clone_size: many
v_call: TRBV7-9
j_call: TRBJ1-2
d_call: .
cdr3_aa: CASSLRQQIHGSYTF
cdr3_nt: TGTGCCAGCAGCCTCAGACAGCAAATCCATGGTAGCTACACCTTC

clone_size: .
v_call: TRBV18
j_call: TRBJ2-3
d_call: TRBD2
cdr3_aa: CASSTTPLLATSTDTQYF
cdr3_nt: TGTGCCAGCTCAACCACCCCTCTACTAGCGACTAGCACAGATACGCAGTATTTT

clone_size: many
v_call: TRBV4-1
j_call: TRBJ2-1
d_call: .
cdr3_aa: CASGRESSYNEQFF
cdr3_nt: TGCGCCAGCGGCCGGGAGAGCTCCTACAATGAGCAGTTCTTC

clone_size: many
v_call: TRBV5-4
j_call: TRBJ2-5
d_call: .
cdr3_aa: CASSFSRKETQYF
cdr3_nt: TGTGCCAGCAGCTTTTCGCGCAAAGAGACCCAGTACTTC

clone_size: many
v_call: TRBV5-1
j_call: TRBJ1-5
d_call: TRBD1
cdr3_aa: CASSLTVTGGLGPQHF
cdr3_nt: TGCGCCAGCAGCTTAACCGTGACAGGGGGGTTAGGGCCCCAGCATTTT

clone_size: many
v_call: TRBV5-1
j_call: TRBJ2-7
d_call: TRBD2
cdr3_aa: CASSGTGGPSYEQYF
cdr3_nt: TGCGCCAGCAGCGGGACGGGGGGGCCTTCCTACGAGCAGTACTTC

clone_size: many
v_call: TRBV7-8
j_call: TRBJ2-7
d_call: .
cdr3_aa: CASSSTGPNREQYF
cdr3_nt: TGTGCCAGCAGCTCCACAGGGCCAAACCGCGAGCAGTACTTC

clone_size: many
v_call: TRBV5-1
j_call: TRBJ2-3
d_call: .
cdr3_aa: CASRLQGSTDTQYF
cdr3_nt: TGCGCCAGCAGATTACAGGGTTCCACAGATACGCAGTATTTT

clone_size: many
v_call: TRBV19
j_call: TRBJ2-1
d_call: TRBD1
cdr3_aa: CASRTTGQGFYNEQFF
cdr3_nt: TGTGCCAGTAGGACCACGGGACAGGGCTTTTACAATGAGCAGTTCTTC

clone_size: many
v_call: TRBV5-3
j_call: TRBJ2-1
d_call: .
cdr3_aa: CARSLWGEAYNEQFF
cdr3_nt: TGTGCCAGAAGCTTGTGGGGCGAAGCCTACAATGAGCAGTTCTTC

clone_size: many
v_call: TRBV27
j_call: TRBJ2-7
d_call: .
cdr3_aa: CASSSGHQQYF
cdr3_nt: TGTGCCAGCAGTTCTGGACATCAGCAGTACTTC

clone_size: many
v_call: TRBV5-5
j_call: TRBJ1-5
d_call: .
cdr3_aa: CASSSNARGNQPQHF
cdr3_nt: TGTGCCAGCAGCTCAAATGCCCGGGGGAATCAGCCCCAGCATTTT

clone_size: many
v_call: TRBV28
j_call: TRBJ2-2
d_call: .
cdr3_aa: CASSPPVGELFF
cdr3_nt: TGTGCCAGCAGTCCCCCCGTCGGGGAGCTGTTTTTT

clone_size: many
v_call: TRBV5-1
j_call: TRBJ2-2
d_call: .
cdr3_aa: CASSLLSYTGELFF
cdr3_nt: TGCGCCAGCAGCTTGCTTAGTTACACCGGGGAGCTGTTTTTT